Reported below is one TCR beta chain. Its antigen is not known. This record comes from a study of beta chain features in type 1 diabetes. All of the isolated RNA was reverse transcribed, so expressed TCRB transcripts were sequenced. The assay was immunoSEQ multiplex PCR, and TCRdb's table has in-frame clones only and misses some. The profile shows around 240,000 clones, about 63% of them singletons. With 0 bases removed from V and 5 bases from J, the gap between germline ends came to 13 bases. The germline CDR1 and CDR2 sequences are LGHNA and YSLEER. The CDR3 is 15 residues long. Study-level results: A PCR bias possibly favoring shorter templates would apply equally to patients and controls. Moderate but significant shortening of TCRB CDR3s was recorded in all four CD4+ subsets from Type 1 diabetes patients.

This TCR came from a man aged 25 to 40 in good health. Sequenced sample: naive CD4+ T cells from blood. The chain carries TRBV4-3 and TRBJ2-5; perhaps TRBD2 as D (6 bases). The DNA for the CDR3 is TGCGCCAGCAGCCAAGATGTCTGGAGGGACGAGACCCAGTACTTC. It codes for CASSQDVWRDETQYF.